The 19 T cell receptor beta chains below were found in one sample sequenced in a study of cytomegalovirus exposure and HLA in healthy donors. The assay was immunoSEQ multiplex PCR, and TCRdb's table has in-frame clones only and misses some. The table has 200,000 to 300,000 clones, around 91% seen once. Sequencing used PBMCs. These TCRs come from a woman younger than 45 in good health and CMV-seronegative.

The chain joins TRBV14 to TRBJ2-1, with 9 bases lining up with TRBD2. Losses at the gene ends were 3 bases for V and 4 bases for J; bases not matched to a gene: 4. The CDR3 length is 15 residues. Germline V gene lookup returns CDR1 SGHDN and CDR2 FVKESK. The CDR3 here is CASSQRLAAYNEQFF. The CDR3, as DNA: TGTGCCAGCAGCCAGAGACTAGCGGCATACAATGAGCAGTTCTTC. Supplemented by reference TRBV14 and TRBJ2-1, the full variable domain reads EAGVTQFPSHSVIEKGQTVTLRCDPISGHDNLYWYRRVMGKEIKFLLHFVKESKQDESGMPNNRFLAERTGGTYSTLKVQPAELEDSGVYFCASSQRLAAYNEQFFGPGTRLTVL.

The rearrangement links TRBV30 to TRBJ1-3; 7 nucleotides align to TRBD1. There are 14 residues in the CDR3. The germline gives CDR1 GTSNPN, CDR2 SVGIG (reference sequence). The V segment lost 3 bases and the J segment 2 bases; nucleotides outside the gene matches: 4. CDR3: CAWRLTGTGNTIYF. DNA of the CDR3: TGTGCCTGGAGATTGACAGGGACTGGAAACACCATATATTTT.

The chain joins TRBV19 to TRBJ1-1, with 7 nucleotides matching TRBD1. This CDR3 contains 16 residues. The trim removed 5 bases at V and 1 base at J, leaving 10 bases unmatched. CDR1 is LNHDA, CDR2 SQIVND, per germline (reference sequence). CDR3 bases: TGTGCCAGTAGTCCCTGGCCGGGACAGAAGAACACTGAAGCTTTCTTT. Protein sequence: CASSPWPGQKNTEAFF.

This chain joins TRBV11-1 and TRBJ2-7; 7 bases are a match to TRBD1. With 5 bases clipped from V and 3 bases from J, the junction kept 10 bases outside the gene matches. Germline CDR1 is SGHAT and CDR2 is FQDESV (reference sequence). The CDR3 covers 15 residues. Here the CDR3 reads CASSPRQGLFYEQYF. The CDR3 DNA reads TGTGCCAGCAGCCCTCGACAGGGTCTTTTCTACGAGCAGTACTTC.

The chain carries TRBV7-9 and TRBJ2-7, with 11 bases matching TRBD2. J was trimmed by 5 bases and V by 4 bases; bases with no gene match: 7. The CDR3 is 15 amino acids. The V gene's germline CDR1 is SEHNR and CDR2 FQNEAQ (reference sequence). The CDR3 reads CASSSVTSGSDEQYF. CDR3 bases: TGTGCCAGCAGCTCAGTAACTAGCGGGAGTGACGAGCAGTACTTC.

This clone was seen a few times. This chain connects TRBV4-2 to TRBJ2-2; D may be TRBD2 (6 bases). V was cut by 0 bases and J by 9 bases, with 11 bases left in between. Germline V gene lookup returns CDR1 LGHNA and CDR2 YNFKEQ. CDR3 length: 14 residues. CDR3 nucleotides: TGTGCCAGCAGCCAAGAGGGGGACTTGAGGGAGCTGTTTTTT. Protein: CASSQEGDLRELFF.

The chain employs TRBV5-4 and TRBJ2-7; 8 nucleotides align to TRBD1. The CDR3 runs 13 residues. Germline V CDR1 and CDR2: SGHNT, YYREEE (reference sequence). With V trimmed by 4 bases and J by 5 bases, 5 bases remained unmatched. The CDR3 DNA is TGTGCCAGCAGCCTGGGACAGGCTAACGAGCAGTACTTC. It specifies CASSLGQANEQYF.

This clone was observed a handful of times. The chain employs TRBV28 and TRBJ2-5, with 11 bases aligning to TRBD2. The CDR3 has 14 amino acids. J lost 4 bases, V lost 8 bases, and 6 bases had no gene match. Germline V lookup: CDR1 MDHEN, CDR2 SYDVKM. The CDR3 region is CASRRLAGIETQYF. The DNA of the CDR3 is TGTGCCAGCCGTAGACTAGCGGGAATAGAGACCCAGTACTTC.

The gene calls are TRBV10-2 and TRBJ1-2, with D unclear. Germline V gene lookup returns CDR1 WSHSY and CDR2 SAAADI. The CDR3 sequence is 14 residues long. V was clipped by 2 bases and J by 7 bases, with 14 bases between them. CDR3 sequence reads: CASSEGWAGGGYTF. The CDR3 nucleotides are TGCGCCAGCAGTGAGGGGTGGGCCGGAGGTGGCTACACCTTC.

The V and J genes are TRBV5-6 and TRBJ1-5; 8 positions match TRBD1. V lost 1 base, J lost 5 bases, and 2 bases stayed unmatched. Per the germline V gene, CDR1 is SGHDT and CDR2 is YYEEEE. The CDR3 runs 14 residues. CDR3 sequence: CASSLRQGYQPQHF. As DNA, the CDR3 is TGTGCCAGCAGCTTGCGACAGGGGTATCAGCCCCAGCATTTT.

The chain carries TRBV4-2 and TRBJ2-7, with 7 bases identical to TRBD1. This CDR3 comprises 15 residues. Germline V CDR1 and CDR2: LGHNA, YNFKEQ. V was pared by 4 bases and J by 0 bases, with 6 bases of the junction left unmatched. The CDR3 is CASSLNRDSSYEQYF. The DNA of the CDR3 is TGTGCCAGCAGCCTGAACCGGGACAGCTCCTACGAGCAGTACTTC.

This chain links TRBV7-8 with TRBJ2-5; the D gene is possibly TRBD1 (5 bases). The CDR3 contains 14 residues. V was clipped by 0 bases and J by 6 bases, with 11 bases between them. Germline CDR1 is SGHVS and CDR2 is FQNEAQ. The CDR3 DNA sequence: TGTGCCAGCAGCTTAGCGCCAGGGATCCAGACCCAGTACTTC. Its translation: CASSLAPGIQTQYF.

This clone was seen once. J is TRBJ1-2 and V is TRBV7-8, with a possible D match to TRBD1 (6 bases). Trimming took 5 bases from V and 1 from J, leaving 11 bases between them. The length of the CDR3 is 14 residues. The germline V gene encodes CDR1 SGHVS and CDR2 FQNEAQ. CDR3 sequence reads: CASSEQGVNYGYTF. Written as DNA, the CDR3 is TGTGCCAGCAGCGAACAGGGCGTTAACTATGGCTACACCTTC.

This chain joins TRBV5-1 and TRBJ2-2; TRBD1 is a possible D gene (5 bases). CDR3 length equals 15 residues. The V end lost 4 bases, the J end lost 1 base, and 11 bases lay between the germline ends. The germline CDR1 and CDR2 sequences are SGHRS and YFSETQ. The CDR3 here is CASSPGSGNTGELFF. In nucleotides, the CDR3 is TGCGCCAGCAGCCCAGGGTCGGGGAACACCGGGGAGCTGTTTTTT.

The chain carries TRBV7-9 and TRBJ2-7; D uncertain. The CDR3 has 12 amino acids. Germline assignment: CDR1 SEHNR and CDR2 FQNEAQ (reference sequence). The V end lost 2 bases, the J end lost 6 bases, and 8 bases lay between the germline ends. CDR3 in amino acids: CASSLKMGEQYF. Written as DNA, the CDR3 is TGTGCCAGCAGCTTAAAGATGGGCGAGCAGTACTTC.

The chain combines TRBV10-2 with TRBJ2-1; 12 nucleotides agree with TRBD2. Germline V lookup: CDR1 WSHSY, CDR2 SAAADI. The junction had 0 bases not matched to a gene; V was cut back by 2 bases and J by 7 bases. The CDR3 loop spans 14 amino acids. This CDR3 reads CASSETSGRNEQFF. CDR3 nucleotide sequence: TGCGCCAGCAGTGAGACTAGCGGGAGGAATGAGCAGTTCTTC.

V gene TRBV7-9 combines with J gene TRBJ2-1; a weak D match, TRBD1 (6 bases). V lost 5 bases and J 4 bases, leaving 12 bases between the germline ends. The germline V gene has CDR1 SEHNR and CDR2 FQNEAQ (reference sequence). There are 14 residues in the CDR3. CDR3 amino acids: CASSIQGGYNEQFF. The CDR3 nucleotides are TGTGCCAGCAGCATACAGGGTGGGTACAATGAGCAGTTCTTC.

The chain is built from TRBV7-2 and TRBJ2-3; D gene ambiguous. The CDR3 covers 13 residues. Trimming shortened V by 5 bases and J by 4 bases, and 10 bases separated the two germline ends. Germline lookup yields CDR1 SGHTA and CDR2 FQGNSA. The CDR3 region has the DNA TGTGCCAGCAGCGGGCTAGGGTCAGATACGCAGTATTTT. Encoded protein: CASSGLGSDTQYF.

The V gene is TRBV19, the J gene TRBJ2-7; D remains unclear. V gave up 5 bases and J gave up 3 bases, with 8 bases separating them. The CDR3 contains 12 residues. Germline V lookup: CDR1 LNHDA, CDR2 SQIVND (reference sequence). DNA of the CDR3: TGTGCCAGTAGTGCCGTATACTACGAGCAGTACTTC. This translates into CASSAVYYEQYF.